This entry lists 12 T cell receptor beta chains sequenced from one sample in a study of technical replicates of blood from a few donors. Clones were sequenced by immunoSEQ multiplex PCR, and TCRdb holds only the in-frame ones, with some missing. The sample holds 50,000 to 55,000 clones; roughly 86% are singletons and the top ten take over 5%. The specimen sequenced was PBMCs. Receptors originate from a human donor in good health. Some clones in this sample may be carry-over from other donors' samples.

The chain employs TRBV6-5 and TRBJ1-3; perhaps TRBD1 as D (5 bases). The length of the CDR3 is 15 residues. V was cut by 0 bases and J by 1 base, with 7 bases left in between. CDR1 is MNHEY, CDR2 SVGAGI, per germline. In DNA, the CDR3 is TGTGCCAGCAGTTACTCCCAGGGATCTGGAAACACCATATATTTT. Amino acid sequence: CASSYSQGSGNTIYF.

The rearrangement joins TRBV5-6 to TRBJ1-6; 8 positions agree with TRBD1. The CDR3 runs 16 residues. V shed 3 bases, J shed 7 bases, and the junction held 9 bases outside the gene matches. Germline V gene data show CDR1 as SGHDT and CDR2 as YYEEEE. The CDR3 coding sequence is TGTGCCAGCAGCTCCCTCAGGGGGCTGCGGAATTCACCCCTCCACTTT. As protein: CASSSLRGLRNSPLHF.

V is TRBV5-4 and J is TRBJ1-4, with 8 bases matching TRBD1. The CDR3 is 15 amino acids. J was trimmed by 5 bases and V by 6 bases; bases with no gene match: 9. Per germline, CDR1 SGHNT and CDR2 YYREEE (reference sequence). The CDR3 region has the DNA TGTGCCAGCACGGCCGGACAGGGAAAAAATGAAAAACTGTTTTTT. It is translated as CASTAGQGKNEKLFF.

V usage is TRBV7-2 and J usage is TRBJ2-7, with D perhaps matching TRBD2 (6 bases). Per the germline V gene, CDR1 is SGHTA and CDR2 is FQGNSA. Trimming left V 5 bases short and J 1 base short, with 12 bases between. The CDR3 contains 14 residues. The CDR3 loop is CASSPWRESYEQYF. CDR3 in DNA: TGTGCCAGCAGCCCCTGGCGGGAATCCTACGAGCAGTACTTC.

The V and J genes are TRBV20-1 and TRBJ2-7; D might be TRBD1 (6 bases). The CDR3 is 11 amino acids. The V gene's germline CDR1 is DFQATT and CDR2 SNEGSKA (reference sequence). V was clipped by 5 bases and J by 9 bases, with 14 bases between them. CDR3 sequence: CSAGPSGVQYF. In DNA, the CDR3 is TGCAGTGCTGGTCCTTCAGGGGTGCAGTACTTC.

The rearrangement links TRBV4-3 to TRBJ2-1; TRBD1 might be the D (5 bases). Per the germline V gene, CDR1 is LGHNA and CDR2 is YSLEER. Trimming pared 4 bases from V and 4 bases from J, leaving 14 bases between. The CDR3 has 15 residues. CDR3 sequence reads: CASSPRTRDYNEQFF. CDR3 bases: TGCGCCAGCAGCCCTAGGACAAGGGATTACAATGAGCAGTTCTTC.

This chain joins TRBV6-1 and TRBJ1-1, with 10 nucleotides matching TRBD1. The CDR3 totals 15 residues. The germline gives CDR1 MNHNS, CDR2 SASEGT. V lost 4 bases to trimming and J lost 1 base; unmatched junction nucleotides: 3. As DNA, the CDR3 is TGTGCCAGCAGTGCCTGGGACAGGGGGAACACTGAAGCTTTCTTT. Protein: CASSAWDRGNTEAFF.

The CDR3 sequence is CASSQELAVYNEQFF. CDR3 DNA sequence: TGTGCCAGCAGCCAAGAATTGGCAGTCTACAATGAGCAGTTCTTC. The rearrangement uses TRBV4-2 and TRBJ2-1; D unclear. CDR3 length: 15 residues. CDR1 LGHNA and CDR2 YNFKEQ come from the germline V gene. The germline V and J ends were trimmed by 0 bases and 3 bases, with 9 bases remaining between them.

The chain couples TRBV6-1 to TRBJ2-7; TRBD2 aligns across 14 bases. Germline CDR1 and CDR2: MNHNS and SASEGT. The V segment lost 10 bases and the J segment 3 bases; nucleotides outside the gene matches: 5. The CDR3 covers 14 residues. The CDR3 spells CAIRGTSGSYEQYF. The CDR3 nucleotides read TGTGCCATCCGGGGGACTAGCGGGAGCTACGAGCAGTACTTC.

V is TRBV18 and J is TRBJ2-7; 10 bases are shared with TRBD2. The CDR3 spans 17 residues. V dropped 1 base and J dropped 0; count of bases not matched to a gene: 6. CDR1 is KGHSH, CDR2 LQKENI, per germline. CDR3 coding DNA: TGTGCCAGCTCACCACAAGCGGGGGGGCTCAGCTCCTACGAGCAGTACTTC. Translating it yields CASSPQAGGLSSYEQYF.

This chain connects TRBV4-2 to TRBJ1-2; D not certain. The CDR3 runs 14 residues. From germline, CDR1 is LGHNA and CDR2 YNFKEQ. The V end lost 0 bases, the J end lost 7 bases, and 12 bases lay between the germline ends. The CDR3 reads CASSQDLRVPGYTF. Written as DNA, the CDR3 is TGTGCCAGCAGCCAAGATTTGAGGGTACCTGGCTACACCTTC.

The chain recombines TRBV19 with TRBJ1-2, with TRBD1 identical over 7 bases. V trimming: 6 bases; J trimming: 4 bases; junction bases outside the gene matches: 8. The CDR3 totals 14 residues. CDR1 is LNHDA, CDR2 SQIVND, per germline (reference sequence). CDR3 sequence: CASSRQGTSYGYTF. The CDR3 nucleotides read TGTGCCAGTAGCCGACAGGGAACGAGCTATGGCTACACCTTC.